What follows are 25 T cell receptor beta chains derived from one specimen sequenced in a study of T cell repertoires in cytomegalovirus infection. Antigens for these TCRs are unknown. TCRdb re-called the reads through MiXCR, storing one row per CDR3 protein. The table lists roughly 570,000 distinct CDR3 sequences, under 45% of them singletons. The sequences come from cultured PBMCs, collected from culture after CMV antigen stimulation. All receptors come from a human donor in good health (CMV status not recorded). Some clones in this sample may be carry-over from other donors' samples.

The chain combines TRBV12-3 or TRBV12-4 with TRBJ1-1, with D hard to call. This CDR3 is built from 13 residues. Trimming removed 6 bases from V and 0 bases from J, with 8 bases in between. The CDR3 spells CASRLTMNTEAFF. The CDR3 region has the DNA TGTGCCAGCAGGCTAACCATGAACACTGAAGCTTTCTTT.

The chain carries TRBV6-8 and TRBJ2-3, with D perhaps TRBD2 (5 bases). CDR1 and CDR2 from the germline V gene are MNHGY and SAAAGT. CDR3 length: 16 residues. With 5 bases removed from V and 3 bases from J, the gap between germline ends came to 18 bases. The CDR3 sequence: CASSLGVGIRTDTQYF. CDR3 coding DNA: TGTGCCAGCAGTCTGGGAGTTGGTATTAGGACAGATACGCAGTATTTT.

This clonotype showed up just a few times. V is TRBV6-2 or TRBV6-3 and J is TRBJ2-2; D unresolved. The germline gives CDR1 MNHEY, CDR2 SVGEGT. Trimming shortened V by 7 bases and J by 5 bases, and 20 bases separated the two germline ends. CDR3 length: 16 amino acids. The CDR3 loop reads CASTLEDHRLTGELFF. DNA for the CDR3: TGTGCCAGCACCCTTGAAGACCATAGATTAACCGGGGAGCTGTTTTTT.

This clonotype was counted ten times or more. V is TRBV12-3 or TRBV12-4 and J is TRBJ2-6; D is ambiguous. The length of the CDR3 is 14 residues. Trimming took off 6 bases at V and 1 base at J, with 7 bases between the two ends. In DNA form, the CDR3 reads TGTGCCAGCAGCTTTTGGTCTGGGGCCAACGTCCTGACTTTC. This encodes CASSFWSGANVLTF.

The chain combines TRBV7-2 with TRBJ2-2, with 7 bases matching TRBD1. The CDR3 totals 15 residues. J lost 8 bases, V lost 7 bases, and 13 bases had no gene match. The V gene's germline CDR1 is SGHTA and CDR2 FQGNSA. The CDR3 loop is CASTVTRQGGGELFF. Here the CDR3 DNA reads TGTGCCAGCACCGTAACCCGACAGGGTGGTGGGGAGCTGTTTTTT.

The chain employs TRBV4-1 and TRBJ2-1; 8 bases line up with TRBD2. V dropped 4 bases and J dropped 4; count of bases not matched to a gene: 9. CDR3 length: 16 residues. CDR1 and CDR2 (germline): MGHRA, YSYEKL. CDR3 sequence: CASSLTREAVYNEQFF. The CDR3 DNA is TGCGCCAGCAGCCTAACGCGGGAGGCAGTTTACAATGAGCAGTTCTTC.

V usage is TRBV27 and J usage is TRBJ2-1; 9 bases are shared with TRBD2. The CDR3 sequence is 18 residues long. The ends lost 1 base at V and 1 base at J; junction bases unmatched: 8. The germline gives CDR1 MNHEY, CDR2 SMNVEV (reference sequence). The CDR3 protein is CASSLWGGRDVSYNEQFF. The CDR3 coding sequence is TGTGCCAGCAGTTTATGGGGCGGGAGGGACGTGTCCTACAATGAGCAGTTCTTC.

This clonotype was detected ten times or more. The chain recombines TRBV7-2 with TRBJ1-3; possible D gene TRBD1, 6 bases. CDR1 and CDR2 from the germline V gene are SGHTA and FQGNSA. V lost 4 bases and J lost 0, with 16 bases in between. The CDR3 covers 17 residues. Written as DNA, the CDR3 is TGTGCCAGCAGCTACTGGGGGGGCCTCCCCTCTGGAAACACCATATATTTT. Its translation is CASSYWGGLPSGNTIYF.

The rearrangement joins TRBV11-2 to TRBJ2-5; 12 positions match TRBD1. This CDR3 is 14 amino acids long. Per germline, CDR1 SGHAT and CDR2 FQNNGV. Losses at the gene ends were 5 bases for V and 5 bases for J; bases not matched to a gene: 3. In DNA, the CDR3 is TGTGCCAGCAGCGCCGGGACAGGGGGCGAGACCCAGTACTTC. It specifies CASSAGTGGETQYF. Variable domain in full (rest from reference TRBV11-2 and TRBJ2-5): EAGVAQSPRYKIIEKRQSVAFWCNPISGHATLYWYQQILGQGPKLLIQFQNNGVVDDSQLPKDRFSAERLKGVDSTLKIQPAKLEDSAVYLCASSAGTGGETQYFGPGTRLLVL.

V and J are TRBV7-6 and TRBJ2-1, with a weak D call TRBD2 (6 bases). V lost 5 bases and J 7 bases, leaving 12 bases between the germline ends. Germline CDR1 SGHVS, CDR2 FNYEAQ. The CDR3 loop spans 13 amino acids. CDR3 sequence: CASSQNGGNEQFF. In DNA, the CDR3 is TGTGCCAGCAGCCAAAACGGGGGAAATGAGCAGTTCTTC.

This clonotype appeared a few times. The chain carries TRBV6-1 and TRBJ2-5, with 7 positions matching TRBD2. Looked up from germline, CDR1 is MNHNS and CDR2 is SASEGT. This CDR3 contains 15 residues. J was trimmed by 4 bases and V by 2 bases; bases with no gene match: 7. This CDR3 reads CASSERAGVGETQYF. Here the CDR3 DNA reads TGTGCCAGCAGTGAAAGGGCGGGAGTCGGAGAGACCCAGTACTTC.

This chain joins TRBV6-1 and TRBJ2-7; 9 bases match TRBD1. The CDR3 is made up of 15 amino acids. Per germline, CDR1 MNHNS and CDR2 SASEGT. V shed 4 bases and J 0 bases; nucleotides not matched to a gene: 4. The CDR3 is CASSVGTGPSYEQYF. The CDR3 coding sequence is TGTGCCAGCAGTGTCGGGACAGGGCCCTCCTACGAGCAGTACTTC.

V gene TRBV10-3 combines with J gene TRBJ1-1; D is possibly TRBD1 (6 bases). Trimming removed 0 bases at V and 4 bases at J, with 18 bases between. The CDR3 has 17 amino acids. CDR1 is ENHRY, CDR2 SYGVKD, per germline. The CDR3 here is CAISESIGSRGGTEAFF. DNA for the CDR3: TGTGCCATCAGTGAGTCGATCGGATCCAGGGGCGGCACTGAAGCTTTCTTT.

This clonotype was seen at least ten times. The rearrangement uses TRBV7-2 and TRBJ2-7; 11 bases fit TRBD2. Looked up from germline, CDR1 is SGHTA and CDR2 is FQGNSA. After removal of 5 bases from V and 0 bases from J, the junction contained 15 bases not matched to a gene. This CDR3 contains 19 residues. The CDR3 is CASSLRASGLAVFSYEQYF. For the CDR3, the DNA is TGTGCCAGCAGCCTAAGAGCCTCGGGACTAGCGGTCTTCTCCTACGAGCAGTACTTC. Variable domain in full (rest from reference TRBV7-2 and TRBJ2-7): GAGVSQSPSNKVTEKGKDVELRCDPISGHTALYWYRQSLGQGLEFLIYFQGNSAPDKSGLPSDRFSAERTGGSVSTLTIQRTQQEDSAVYLCASSLRASGLAVFSYEQYFGPGTRLTVT.

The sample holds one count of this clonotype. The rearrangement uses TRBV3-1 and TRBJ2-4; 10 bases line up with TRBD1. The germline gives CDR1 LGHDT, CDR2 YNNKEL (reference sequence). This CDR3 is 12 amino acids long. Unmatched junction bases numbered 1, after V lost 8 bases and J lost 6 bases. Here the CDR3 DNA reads TGTGCCAGCGGGACAGGGGTAAACATTCAGTACTTC. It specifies CASGTGVNIQYF.

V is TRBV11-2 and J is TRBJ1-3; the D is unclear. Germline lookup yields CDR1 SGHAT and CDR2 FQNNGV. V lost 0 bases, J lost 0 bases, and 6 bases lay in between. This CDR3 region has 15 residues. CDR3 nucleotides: TGTGCCAGCAGCTTAGAGGGAGACTCTGGAAACACCATATATTTT. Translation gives CASSLEGDSGNTIYF.

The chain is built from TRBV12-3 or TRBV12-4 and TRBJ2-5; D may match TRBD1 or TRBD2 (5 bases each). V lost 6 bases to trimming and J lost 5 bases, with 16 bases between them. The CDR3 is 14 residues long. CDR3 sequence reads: CASRRTGAGETQYF. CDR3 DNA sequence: TGTGCCAGCAGGCGGACTGGGGCCGGGGAGACCCAGTACTTC.

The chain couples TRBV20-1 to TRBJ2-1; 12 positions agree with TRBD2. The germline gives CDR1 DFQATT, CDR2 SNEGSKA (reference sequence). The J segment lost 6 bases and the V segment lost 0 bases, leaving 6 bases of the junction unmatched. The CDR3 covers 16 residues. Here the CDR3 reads CSAREPSGREVNEQFF. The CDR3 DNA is TGCAGTGCTAGAGAGCCTAGCGGGAGGGAAGTCAATGAGCAGTTCTTC.

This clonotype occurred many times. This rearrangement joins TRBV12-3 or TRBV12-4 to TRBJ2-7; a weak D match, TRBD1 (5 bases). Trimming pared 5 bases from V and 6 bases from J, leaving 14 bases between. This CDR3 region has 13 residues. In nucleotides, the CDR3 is TGTGCCAGCAGTCAGGGTCCCACCACCGAGCAGTACTTC. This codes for CASSQGPTTEQYF.

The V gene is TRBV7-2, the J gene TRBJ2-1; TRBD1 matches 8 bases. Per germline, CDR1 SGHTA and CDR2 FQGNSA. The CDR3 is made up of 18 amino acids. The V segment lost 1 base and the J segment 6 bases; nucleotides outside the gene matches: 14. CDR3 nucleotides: TGTGCCAGCAGCTTAGTAGGGTGGACAGGGACGGGGGTCAATGAGCAGTTCTTC. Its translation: CASSLVGWTGTGVNEQFF.

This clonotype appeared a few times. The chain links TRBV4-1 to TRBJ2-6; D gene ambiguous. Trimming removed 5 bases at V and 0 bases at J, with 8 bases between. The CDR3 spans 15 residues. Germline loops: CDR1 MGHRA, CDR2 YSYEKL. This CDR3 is CASSSSDSGANVLTF. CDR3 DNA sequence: TGCGCCAGCAGCTCGTCTGACTCTGGGGCCAACGTCCTGACTTTC.

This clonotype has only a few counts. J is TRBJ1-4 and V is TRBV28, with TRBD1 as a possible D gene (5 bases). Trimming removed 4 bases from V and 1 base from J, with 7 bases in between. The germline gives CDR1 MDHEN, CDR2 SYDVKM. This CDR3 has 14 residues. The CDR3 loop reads CASSYQGTNEKLFF. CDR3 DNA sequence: TGTGCCAGCAGTTATCAGGGAACTAATGAAAAACTGTTTTTT.

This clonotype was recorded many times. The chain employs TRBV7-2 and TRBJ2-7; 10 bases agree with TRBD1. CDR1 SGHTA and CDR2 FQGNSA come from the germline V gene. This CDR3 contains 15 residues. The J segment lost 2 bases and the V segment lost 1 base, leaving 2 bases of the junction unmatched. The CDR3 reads CASSLGGQGAYEQYF. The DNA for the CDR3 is TGTGCCAGCAGCTTAGGAGGACAGGGGGCCTACGAGCAGTACTTC. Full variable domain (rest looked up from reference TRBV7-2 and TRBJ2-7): GAGVSQSPSNKVTEKGKDVELRCDPISGHTALYWYRQSLGQGLEFLIYFQGNSAPDKSGLPSDRFSAERTGGSVSTLTIQRTQQEDSAVYLCASSLGGQGAYEQYFGPGTRLTVT.

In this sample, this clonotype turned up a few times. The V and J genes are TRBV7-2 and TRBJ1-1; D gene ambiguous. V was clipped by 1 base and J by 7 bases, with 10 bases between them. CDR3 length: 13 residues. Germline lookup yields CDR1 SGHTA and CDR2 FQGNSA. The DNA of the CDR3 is TGTGCCAGCAGCTTAGGGGTTACCCTTGAAGCTTTCTTT. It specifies CASSLGVTLEAFF.

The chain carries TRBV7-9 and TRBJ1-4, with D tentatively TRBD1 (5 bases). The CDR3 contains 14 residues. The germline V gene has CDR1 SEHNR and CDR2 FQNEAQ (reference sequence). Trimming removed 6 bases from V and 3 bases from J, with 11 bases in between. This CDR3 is CASSYMGPNEKLFF. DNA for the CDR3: TGTGCCAGCAGTTACATGGGGCCTAATGAAAAACTGTTTTTT.